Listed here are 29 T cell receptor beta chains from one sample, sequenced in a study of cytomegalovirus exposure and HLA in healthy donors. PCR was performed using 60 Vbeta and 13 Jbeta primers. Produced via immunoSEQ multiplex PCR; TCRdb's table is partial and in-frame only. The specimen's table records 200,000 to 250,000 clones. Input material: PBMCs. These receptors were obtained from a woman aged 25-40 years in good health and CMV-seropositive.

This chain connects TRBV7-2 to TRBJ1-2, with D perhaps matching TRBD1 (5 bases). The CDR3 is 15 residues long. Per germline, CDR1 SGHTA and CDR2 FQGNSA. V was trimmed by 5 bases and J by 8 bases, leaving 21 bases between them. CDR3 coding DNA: TGTGCCAGCAGCCAAATGTGGGGTTATAGGGGAGGCTACACCTTC. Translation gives CASSQMWGYRGGYTF.

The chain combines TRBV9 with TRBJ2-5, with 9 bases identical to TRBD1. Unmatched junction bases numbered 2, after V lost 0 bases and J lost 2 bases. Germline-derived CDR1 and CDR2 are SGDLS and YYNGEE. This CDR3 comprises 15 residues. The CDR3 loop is CASSVAQGAQETQYF. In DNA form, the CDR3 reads TGTGCCAGCAGCGTAGCACAGGGGGCTCAAGAGACCCAGTACTTC.

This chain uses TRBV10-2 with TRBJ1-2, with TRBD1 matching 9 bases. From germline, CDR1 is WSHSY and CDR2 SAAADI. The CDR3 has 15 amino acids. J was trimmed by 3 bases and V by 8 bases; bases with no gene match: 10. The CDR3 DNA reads TGCGCCAGCGCTGGACAGGGGAGAAGAGACTATGGCTACACCTTC. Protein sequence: CASAGQGRRDYGYTF.

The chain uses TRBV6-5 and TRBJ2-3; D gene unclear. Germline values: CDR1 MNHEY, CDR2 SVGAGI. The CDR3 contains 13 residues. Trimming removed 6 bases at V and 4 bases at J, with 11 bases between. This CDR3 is CASSSQLADTQYF. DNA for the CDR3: TGTGCCAGCAGCTCCCAACTTGCAGATACGCAGTATTTT.

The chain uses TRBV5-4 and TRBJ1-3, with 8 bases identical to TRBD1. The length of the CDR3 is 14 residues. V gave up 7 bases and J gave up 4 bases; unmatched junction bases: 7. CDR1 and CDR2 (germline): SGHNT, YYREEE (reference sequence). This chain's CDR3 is CASAKDRAGNTIYF. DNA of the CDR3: TGTGCCAGCGCTAAGGACAGGGCGGGAAACACCATATATTTT.

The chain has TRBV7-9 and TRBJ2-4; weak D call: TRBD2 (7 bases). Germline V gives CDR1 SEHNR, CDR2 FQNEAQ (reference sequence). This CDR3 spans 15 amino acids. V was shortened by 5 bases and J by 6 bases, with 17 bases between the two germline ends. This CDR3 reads CASSAAGTRANIQYF. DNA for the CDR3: TGTGCCAGCAGCGCAGCGGGGACAAGAGCAAACATTCAGTACTTC.

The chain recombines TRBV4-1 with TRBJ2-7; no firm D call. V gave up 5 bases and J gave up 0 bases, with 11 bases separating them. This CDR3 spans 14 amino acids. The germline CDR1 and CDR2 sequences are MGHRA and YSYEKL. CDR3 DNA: TGCGCCAGCAGCGAAACTTATATCTCCTACGAGCAGTACTTC. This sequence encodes CASSETYISYEQYF.

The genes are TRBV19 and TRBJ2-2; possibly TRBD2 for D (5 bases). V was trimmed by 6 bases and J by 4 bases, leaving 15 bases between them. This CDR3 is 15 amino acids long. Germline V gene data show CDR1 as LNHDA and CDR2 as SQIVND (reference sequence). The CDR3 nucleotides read TGTGCCAGTAGCGGGAACCCCCCGGGCACCGGGGAGCTGTTTTTT. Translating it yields CASSGNPPGTGELFF. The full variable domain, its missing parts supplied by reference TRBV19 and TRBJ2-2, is DGGITQSPKYLFRKEGQNVTLSCEQNLNHDAMYWYRQDPGQGLRLIYYSQIVNDFQKGDIAEGYSVSREKKESFPLTVTSAQKNPTAFYLCASSGNPPGTGELFFGEGSRLTVL.

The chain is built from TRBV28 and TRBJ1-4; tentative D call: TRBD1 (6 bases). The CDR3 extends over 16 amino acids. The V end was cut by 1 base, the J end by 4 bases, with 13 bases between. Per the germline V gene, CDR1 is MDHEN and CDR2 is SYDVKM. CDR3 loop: CASSLSARGYNEKLFF. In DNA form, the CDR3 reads TGTGCCAGCAGTTTATCGGCCAGGGGCTATAATGAAAAACTGTTTTTT. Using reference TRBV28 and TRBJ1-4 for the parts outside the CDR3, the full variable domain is DVKVTQSSRYLVKRTGEKVFLECVQDMDHENMFWYRQDPGLGLRLIYFSYDVKMKEKGDIPEGYSVSREKKERFSLILESASTNQTSMYLCASSLSARGYNEKLFFGSGTQLSVL.

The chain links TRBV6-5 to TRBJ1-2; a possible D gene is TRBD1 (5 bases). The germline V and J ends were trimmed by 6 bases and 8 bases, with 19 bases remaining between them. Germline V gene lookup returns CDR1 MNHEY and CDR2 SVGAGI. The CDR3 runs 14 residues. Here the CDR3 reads CASRPPGAVGGYTF. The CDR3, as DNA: TGTGCCAGCAGGCCCCCTGGGGCGGTGGGGGGCTACACCTTC.

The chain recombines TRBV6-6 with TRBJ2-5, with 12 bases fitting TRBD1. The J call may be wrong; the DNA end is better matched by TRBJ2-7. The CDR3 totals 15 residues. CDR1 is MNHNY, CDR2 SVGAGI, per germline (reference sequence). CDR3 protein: CASRSGQGASYEQYF. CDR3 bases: TGTGCCAGCAGGTCGGGACAGGGGGCCTCCTACGAGCAGTACTTC.

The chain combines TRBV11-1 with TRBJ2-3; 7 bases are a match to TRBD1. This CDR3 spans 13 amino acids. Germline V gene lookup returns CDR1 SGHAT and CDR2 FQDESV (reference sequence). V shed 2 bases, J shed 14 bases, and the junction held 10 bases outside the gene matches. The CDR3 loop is CASSLRDSGIGYF. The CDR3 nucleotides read TGTGCCAGCAGCTTAAGGGACAGTGGAATCGGGTATTTT.

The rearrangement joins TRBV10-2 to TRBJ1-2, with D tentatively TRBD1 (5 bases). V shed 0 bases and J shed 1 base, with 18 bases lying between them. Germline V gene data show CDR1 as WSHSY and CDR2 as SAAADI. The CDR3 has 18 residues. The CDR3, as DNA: TGCGCCAGCAGTGAGTCAGGGCAGGGAATCACCCTTAACTATGGCTACACCTTC. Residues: CASSESGQGITLNYGYTF.

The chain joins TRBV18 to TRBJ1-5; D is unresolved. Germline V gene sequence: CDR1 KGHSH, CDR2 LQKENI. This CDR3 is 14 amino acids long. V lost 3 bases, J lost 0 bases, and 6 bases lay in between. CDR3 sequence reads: CASSPPSSNQPQHF. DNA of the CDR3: TGTGCCAGCTCACCTCCCAGTAGCAATCAGCCCCAGCATTTT. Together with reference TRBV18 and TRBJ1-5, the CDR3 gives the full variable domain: NAGVMQNPRHLVRRRGQEARLRCSPMKGHSHVYWYRQLPEEGLKFMVYLQKENIIDESGMPKERFSAEFPKEGPSILRIQQVVRGDSAAYFCASSPPSSNQPQHFGDGTRLSIL.

CDR3 residues: CASSARQGKLGNTIYF. Here the CDR3 DNA reads TGTGCCAGCAGCGCCCGACAGGGGAAGTTGGGAAACACCATATATTTT. This rearrangement joins TRBV13 to TRBJ1-3; 8 bases align to TRBD1. The junction had 10 bases not matched to a gene; V was cut back by 5 bases and J by 4 bases. The length of the CDR3 is 16 residues. Germline V CDR1 and CDR2: PRHDT, FYEKMQ (reference sequence).

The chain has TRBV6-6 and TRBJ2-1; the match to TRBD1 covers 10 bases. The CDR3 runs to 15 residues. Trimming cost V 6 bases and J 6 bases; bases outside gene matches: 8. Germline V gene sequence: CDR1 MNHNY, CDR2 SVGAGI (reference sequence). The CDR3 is CASSFRDRGGNEQFF. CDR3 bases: TGTGCCAGCAGCTTCCGGGACAGGGGTGGCAATGAGCAGTTCTTC.

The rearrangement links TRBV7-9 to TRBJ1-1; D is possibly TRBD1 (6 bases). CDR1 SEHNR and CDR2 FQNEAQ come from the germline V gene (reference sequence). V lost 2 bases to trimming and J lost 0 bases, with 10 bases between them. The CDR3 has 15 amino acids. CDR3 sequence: CASSLRGGLNTEAFF. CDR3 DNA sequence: TGTGCCAGCAGCTTAAGGGGGGGGCTGAACACTGAAGCTTTCTTT. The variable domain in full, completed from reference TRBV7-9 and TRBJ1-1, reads DTGVSQNPRHKITKRGQNVTFRCDPISEHNRLYWYRQTLGQGPEFLTYFQNEAQLEKSRLLSDRFSAERPKGSFSTLEIQRTEQGDSAMYLCASSLRGGLNTEAFFGQGTRLTVV.

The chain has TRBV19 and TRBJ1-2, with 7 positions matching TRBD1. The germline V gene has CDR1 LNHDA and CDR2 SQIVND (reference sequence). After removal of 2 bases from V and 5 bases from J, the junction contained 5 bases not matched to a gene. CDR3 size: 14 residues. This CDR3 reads CASSITSTGYGYTF. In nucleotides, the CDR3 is TGTGCCAGTAGTATAACCTCGACAGGGTATGGCTACACCTTC.

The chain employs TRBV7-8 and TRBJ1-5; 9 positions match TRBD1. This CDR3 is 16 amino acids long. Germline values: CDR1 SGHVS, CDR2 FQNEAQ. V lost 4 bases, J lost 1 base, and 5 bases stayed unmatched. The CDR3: CASSSEQGASNQPQHF. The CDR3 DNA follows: TGTGCCAGCAGCTCTGAACAGGGGGCCAGCAATCAGCCCCAGCATTTT.

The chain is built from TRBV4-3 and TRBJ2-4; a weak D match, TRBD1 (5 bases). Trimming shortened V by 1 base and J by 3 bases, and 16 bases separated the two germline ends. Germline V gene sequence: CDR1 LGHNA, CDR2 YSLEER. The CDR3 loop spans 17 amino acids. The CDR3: CASSQVSGNGLKNIQYF. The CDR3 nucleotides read TGCGCCAGCAGCCAAGTATCAGGGAATGGCCTCAAAAACATTCAGTACTTC.

The CDR3 DNA is TGTGCCAGCCATTCCGGGTCCAAACTGTTTTTT. It specifies CASHSGSKLFF. The rearrangement links TRBV28 to TRBJ1-4; D ambiguous. CDR1 MDHEN and CDR2 SYDVKM come from the germline V gene. With 8 bases removed from V and 11 bases from J, the gap between germline ends came to 12 bases. The CDR3 extends over 11 amino acids.

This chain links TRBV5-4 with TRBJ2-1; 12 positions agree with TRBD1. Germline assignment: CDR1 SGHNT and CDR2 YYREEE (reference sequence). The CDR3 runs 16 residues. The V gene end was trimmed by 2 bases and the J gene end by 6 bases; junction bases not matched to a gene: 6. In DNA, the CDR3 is TGTGCCAGCAGCTTATCCGGGACAGGGGGCGGCAATGAGCAGTTCTTC. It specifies CASSLSGTGGGNEQFF. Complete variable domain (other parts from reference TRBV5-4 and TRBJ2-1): ETGVTQSPTHLIKTRGQQVTLRCSSQSGHNTVSWYQQALGQGPQFIFQYYREEENGRGNFPPRFSGLQFPNYSSELNVNALELDDSALYLCASSLSGTGGGNEQFFGPGTRLTVL.

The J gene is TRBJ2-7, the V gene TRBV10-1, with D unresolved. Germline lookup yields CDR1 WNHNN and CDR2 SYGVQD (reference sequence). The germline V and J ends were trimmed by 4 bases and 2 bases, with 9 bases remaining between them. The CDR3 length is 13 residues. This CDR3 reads CASSGAGTYEQYF. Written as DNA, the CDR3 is TGCGCCAGCAGTGGAGCCGGTACCTACGAGCAGTACTTC.

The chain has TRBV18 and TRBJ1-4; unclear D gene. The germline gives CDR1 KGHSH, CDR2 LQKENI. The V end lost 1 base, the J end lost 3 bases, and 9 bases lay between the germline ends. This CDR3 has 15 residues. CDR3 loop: CASSPQRVANEKLFF. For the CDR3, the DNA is TGTGCCAGCTCACCACAGAGGGTGGCTAATGAAAAACTGTTTTTT.

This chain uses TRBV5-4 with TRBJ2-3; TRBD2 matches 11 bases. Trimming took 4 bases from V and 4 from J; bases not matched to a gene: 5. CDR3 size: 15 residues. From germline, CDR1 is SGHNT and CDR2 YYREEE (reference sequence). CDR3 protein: CASSTTSGVSDTQYF. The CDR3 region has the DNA TGTGCCAGCAGCACGACTAGCGGGGTATCAGATACGCAGTATTTT.

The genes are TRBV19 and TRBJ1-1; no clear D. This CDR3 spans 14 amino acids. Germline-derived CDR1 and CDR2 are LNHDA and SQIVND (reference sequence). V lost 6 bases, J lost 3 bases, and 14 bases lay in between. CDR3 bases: TGTGCCAGTAGGGATGAGGCCTGGTACACTGAAGCTTTCTTT. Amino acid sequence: CASRDEAWYTEAFF. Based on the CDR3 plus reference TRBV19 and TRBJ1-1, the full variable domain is DGGITQSPKYLFRKEGQNVTLSCEQNLNHDAMYWYRQDPGQGLRLIYYSQIVNDFQKGDIAEGYSVSREKKESFPLTVTSAQKNPTAFYLCASRDEAWYTEAFFGQGTRLTVV.

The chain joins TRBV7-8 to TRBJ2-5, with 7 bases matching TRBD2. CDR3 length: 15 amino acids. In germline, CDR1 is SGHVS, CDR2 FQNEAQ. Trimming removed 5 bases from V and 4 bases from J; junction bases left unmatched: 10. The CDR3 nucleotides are TGTGCCAGCAGCCACTGGACGGGAGGCGGAGAGACCCAGTACTTC. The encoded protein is CASSHWTGGGETQYF.

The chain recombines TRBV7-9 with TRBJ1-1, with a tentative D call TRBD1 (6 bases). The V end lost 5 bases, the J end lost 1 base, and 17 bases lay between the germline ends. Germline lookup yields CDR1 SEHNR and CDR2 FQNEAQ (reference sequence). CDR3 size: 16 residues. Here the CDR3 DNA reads TGTGCCAGCAGCCCTTCCAGGGGCGCGGGGAACACTGAAGCTTTCTTT. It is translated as CASSPSRGAGNTEAFF.

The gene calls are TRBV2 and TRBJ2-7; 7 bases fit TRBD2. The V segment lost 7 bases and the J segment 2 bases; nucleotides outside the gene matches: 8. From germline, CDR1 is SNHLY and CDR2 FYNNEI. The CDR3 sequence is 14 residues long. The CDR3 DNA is TGTGCCAGCAAAGGAACAGCGGGGACCTACGAGCAGTACTTC. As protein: CASKGTAGTYEQYF.